The next 22 T cell receptor beta chains were all read from a single sample in a study of T cells in Graves' hyperthyroidism and ophthalmopathy. Researchers amplified the TCR beta CDR3 regions from RNA transcripts. HTBI primers were used for first-round RT-PCR of the TCR CDR3. TCRdb re-derived calls from the multiplex PCR reads in MiXCR, one entry per CDR3 protein. The sample lists roughly 240,000 distinct CDR3 sequences, 16% seen once, with less than 35% in the top ten. The source material was blood. The source of these receptors is a woman between 18 and 29 years old with Graves' ophthalmopathy.

This clonotype was detected ten times or more. One junction end does not reproduce the germline sequence, and a read error may be involved. CDR3 nucleotide sequence: TGTGCCAGCAGCTTAACGGGACAGGGCTACAAGCAGTACTTC. This translates into CASSLTGQGYKQYF. V gene TRBV7-2 combines with J gene TRBJ2-7; 9 bases map to TRBD1. There are 14 residues in the CDR3. The germline V gene encodes CDR1 SGHTA and CDR2 FQGNSA.

Only a few counts were recorded for this clonotype. The V gene is TRBV15, the J gene TRBJ2-2; D could derive from TRBD1 or TRBD2 (5 bases each). From germline, CDR1 is LNHNV and CDR2 YYDKDF (reference sequence). The V and J ends lost 0 bases and 3 bases respectively, with 14 bases between them. This CDR3 is built from 17 residues. The CDR3 bases are TGTGCCACCAGCAGAGATCGGGGCAGGTCTTACACCGGGGAGCTGTTTTTT. Translated, it gives CATSRDRGRSYTGELFF. Based on the CDR3 plus reference TRBV15 and TRBJ2-2, the full variable domain is DAMVIQNPRYQVTQFGKPVTLSCSQTLNHNVMYWYQQKSSQAPKLLFHYYDKDFNNEADTPDNFQSRRPNTSFCFLDIRSPGLGDTAMYLCATSRDRGRSYTGELFFGEGSRLTVL.

In this sample, this clonotype turned up many times. The chain uses TRBV6-5 and TRBJ1-5; 8 bases align to TRBD1. V lost 2 bases to trimming and J lost 3 bases; unmatched junction nucleotides: 3. This CDR3 spans 15 amino acids. Germline lookup yields CDR1 MNHEY and CDR2 SVGAGI. The CDR3 sequence is CASSYTTGDNQPQHF. The CDR3 nucleotides read TGTGCCAGCAGTTACACGACAGGGGACAATCAGCCCCAGCATTTT.

This clonotype was detected ten times or more. This rearrangement joins TRBV12-3 or TRBV12-4 to TRBJ1-1; D call uncertain. Deletions cut 6 bases from V and 4 bases from J, with 12 bases between. The CDR3 is 13 residues long. CDR3 in amino acids: CASSHKLFTEAFF. The CDR3, as DNA: TGTGCCAGCAGCCATAAGTTGTTCACTGAAGCTTTCTTT.

Points on this clonotype: Relative to the germline gene, one junction end is altered; a read error may explain this. The V call is TRBV11-2, the J call TRBJ1-2; 10 bases fit TRBD1. Germline V gene data show CDR1 as SGHAT and CDR2 as FQNNGV. The CDR3 is 16 residues long. In nucleotides, the CDR3 is TGTGCCAGCAGATTAGACACCGGGGGACAGGGGCCGGGCTACACCTTC. Its protein product is CASRLDTGGQGPGYTF.

This clonotype was counted many times. The CDR3 region is CASSLGAGGRYEQYF. The CDR3, as DNA: TGTGCCAGCAGCTTAGGAGCGGGAGGGCGGTACGAGCAGTACTTC. The chain employs TRBV7-2 and TRBJ2-7, with 10 bases aligning to TRBD2. CDR1 and CDR2 (germline): SGHTA, FQGNSA. J gave up 4 bases and V 1 base, and 4 bases lay outside the gene matches. The CDR3 consists of 15 residues.

In this sample, this clonotype turned up many times. The chain joins TRBV24-1 to TRBJ2-5; 10 bases line up with TRBD1. The CDR3 length is 16 residues. V lost 7 bases, J lost 0 bases, and 7 bases stayed unmatched. Per germline, CDR1 KGHDR and CDR2 SFDVKD. CDR3 protein: CATSNRQGAYQETQYF. The CDR3 DNA is TGTGCCACCAGCAACAGACAGGGGGCATACCAAGAGACCCAGTACTTC.

This clonotype was seen a few times. The junction shows a germline mismatch at one end, possibly a read error. The CDR3 reads CASSILHPSFNEQFF. The CDR3 bases are TGTGCCAGTAGTATACTCCACCCTTCCTTCAATGAGCAGTTCTTC. The rearrangement links TRBV19 to TRBJ2-1; D gene uncertain. CDR3 length: 15 residues. In germline, CDR1 is LNHDA, CDR2 SQIVND (reference sequence).

This clonotype was detected many times. The rearrangement uses TRBV6-5 and TRBJ2-2, with 10 positions matching TRBD1. Germline CDR1 and CDR2: MNHEY and SVGAGI. The CDR3 has 16 amino acids. The V gene end was trimmed by 0 bases and the J gene end by 6 bases; junction bases not matched to a gene: 4. The CDR3 region has the DNA TGTGCCAGCAGTTACTCGACAGGGGGCTTCGCCGGGGAGCTGTTTTTT. Its translation is CASSYSTGGFAGELFF.

This clonotype was counted at least ten times. This sequence joins TRBV6-1 and TRBJ2-3; 8 bases are shared with TRBD2. CDR1 and CDR2 (germline): MNHNS, SASEGT. The J segment lost 2 bases and the V segment lost 5 bases, leaving 12 bases of the junction unmatched. This CDR3 is built from 17 residues. The CDR3 reads CASSYGSLADPTDTQYF. The CDR3 nucleotides read TGTGCCAGCAGTTACGGTTCACTAGCGGACCCCACAGATACGCAGTATTTT.

This clonotype showed up just a few times. This chain uses TRBV2 with TRBJ1-2; D is uncertain. V lost 4 bases to trimming and J lost 5 bases, with 8 bases between them. Germline V gives CDR1 SNHLY, CDR2 FYNNEI. The CDR3 is made up of 12 amino acids. The CDR3 is CASSGVGYGYTF. The CDR3 coding sequence is TGTGCCAGCAGTGGGGTTGGATATGGCTACACCTTC. Filled out from reference TRBV2 and TRBJ1-2, the complete variable domain reads EPEVTQTPSHQVTQMGQEVILRCVPISNHLYFYWYRQILGQKVEFLVSFYNNEISEKSEIFDDQFSVERPDGSNFTLKIRSTKLEDSAMYFCASSGVGYGYTFGSGTRLTVV.

The gene calls are TRBV6-1 and TRBJ2-2; possible D gene TRBD1, 6 bases. CDR1 MNHNS and CDR2 SASEGT come from the germline V gene. The CDR3 runs 14 residues. Trimming removed 7 bases from V and 6 bases from J, with 15 bases in between. This CDR3 is CASKTGLKAGELFF. The CDR3 DNA follows: TGTGCCAGCAAAACAGGGTTGAAGGCCGGGGAGCTGTTTTTT.

This clonotype was observed many times. The V and J genes are TRBV6-2 or TRBV6-3 and TRBJ1-2; no clear D gene. Trimming took 0 bases from V and 4 from J, leaving 15 bases between them. The CDR3 has 16 residues. Germline CDR1 is MNHEY and CDR2 is SVGEGT. The CDR3 DNA follows: TGTGCCAGCAGTTACTCGATAGCCGGACTTACCTATGGCTACACCTTC. It yields the protein CASSYSIAGLTYGYTF.

There are a few counts of this clonotype. The chain has TRBV19 and TRBJ1-2; unclear D gene. The V and J ends lost 7 bases and 7 bases respectively, with 13 bases between them. The CDR3 length is 12 residues. The germline CDR1 and CDR2 sequences are LNHDA and SQIVND (reference sequence). The CDR3 spells CASTFKTGGYTF. CDR3 nucleotide sequence: TGTGCCAGTACTTTCAAGACGGGTGGCTACACCTTC.

Only a few counts were recorded for this clonotype. V and J are TRBV12-3 or TRBV12-4 and TRBJ1-1; 12 bases are a match to TRBD1. CDR3 length: 16 amino acids. Trimming cost V 6 bases and J 4 bases; bases outside gene matches: 9. CDR3 coding DNA: TGTGCCAGCAGCCAAGGGACAGGGGGCTATATCACTGAAGCTTTCTTT. Translation: CASSQGTGGYITEAFF.

This clonotype was observed at least ten times. The chain carries TRBV28 and TRBJ2-7; TRBD2 aligns across 13 bases. The trim removed 7 bases at V and 1 base at J, leaving 16 bases unmatched. This CDR3 comprises 19 residues. CDR1 is MDHEN and CDR2 is SYDVKM in the germline V gene. The CDR3 nucleotides read TGTGCCAGCAACCCAACGGTGAGGACTAGCGGGGGCAAATCCTACGAGCAGTACTTC. Translating it yields CASNPTVRTSGGKSYEQYF. The full variable domain, in which reference TRBV28 and TRBJ2-7 provide the parts outside the CDR3, is DVKVTQSSRYLVKRTGEKVFLECVQDMDHENMFWYRQDPGLGLRLIYFSYDVKMKEKGDIPEGYSVSREKKERFSLILESASTNQTSMYLCASNPTVRTSGGKSYEQYFGPGTRLTVT.

This clonotype was detected ten times or more. The chain links TRBV7-2 to TRBJ2-7; 12 bases fit TRBD2. V dropped 4 bases and J dropped 1; count of bases not matched to a gene: 2. CDR1 is SGHTA, CDR2 FQGNSA, per germline. The CDR3 has 15 residues. CDR3 nucleotide sequence: TGTGCCAGCAGCTCTAGCGGGGGGGGTTCCTACGAGCAGTACTTC. Translating gives CASSSSGGGSYEQYF.

This clonotype was seen a handful of times. This rearrangement joins TRBV4-1 to TRBJ2-5, with TRBD2 matching 14 bases. Germline V gene sequence: CDR1 MGHRA, CDR2 YSYEKL. The V gene end was trimmed by 5 bases and the J gene end by 3 bases; junction bases not matched to a gene: 11. CDR3 length: 18 amino acids. The CDR3 region is CASSFGTSGSTGEETQYF. CDR3 nucleotides: TGCGCCAGCAGCTTCGGGACTAGCGGGAGTACGGGGGAAGAGACCCAGTACTTC.

There are many counts of this clonotype. The chain links TRBV9 to TRBJ1-2; D is undetermined. There are 13 residues in the CDR3. V was clipped by 0 bases and J by 1 base, with 4 bases between them. The V gene's germline CDR1 is SGDLS and CDR2 YYNGEE. This chain's CDR3 is CASSVELNYGYTF. In nucleotides, the CDR3 is TGTGCCAGCAGCGTAGAACTTAACTATGGCTACACCTTC.

This clonotype was counted many times. The J gene is TRBJ2-1, the V gene TRBV2; the match to TRBD2 covers 8 bases. This CDR3 contains 16 residues. With V trimmed by 7 bases and J by 6 bases, 14 bases remained unmatched. CDR1 is SNHLY and CDR2 is FYNNEI in the germline V gene. This CDR3 is CASTRETGGLPNEQFF. The CDR3 region has the DNA TGTGCCAGCACCCGAGAGACGGGAGGGCTCCCCAATGAGCAGTTCTTC.

This clonotype appeared many times. The rearrangement uses TRBV24-1 and TRBJ2-3, with D possibly matching TRBD1 (7 bases). Trimming removed 7 bases from V and 3 bases from J, with 13 bases in between. Germline CDR1 KGHDR, CDR2 SFDVKD. This CDR3 spans 14 amino acids. This CDR3 is CATSEQGTTDTQYF. CDR3 in DNA: TGTGCCACCAGCGAACAGGGGACTACAGATACGCAGTATTTT.

This clonotype was recorded at least ten times. This rearrangement joins TRBV20-1 to TRBJ2-7, with 9 bases that match TRBD2. Germline loops: CDR1 DFQATT, CDR2 SNEGSKA (reference sequence). The CDR3 has 13 residues. The ends lost 3 bases at V and 5 bases at J; junction bases unmatched: 5. CDR3 amino acids: CSASSGSTDEQYF. The CDR3, as DNA: TGCAGTGCTAGTAGCGGGAGTACCGACGAGCAGTACTTC.